Listed here are 5 T cell receptor beta chains from one sample, sequenced in a study of T cells after yellow fever vaccination. TCRdb re-called the 5' RACE reads through MiXCR, storing one row per CDR3 protein. The table shows about 370,000 distinct CDR3 sequences, with roughly 11% occurring only once. Sequences were derived from PBMCs, sampled on the day of the first yellow fever vaccination. The receptors here all came from a man younger than 35 who received the YFV17D yellow fever vaccine.

This clonotype was counted a few times. This chain connects TRBV4-1 to TRBJ1-1; 7 bases agree with TRBD1. With V trimmed by 0 bases and J by 8 bases, 3 bases remained unmatched. The CDR3 covers 13 residues. In germline, CDR1 is MGHRA, CDR2 YSYEKL. CDR3 sequence (DNA): TGCGCCAGCAGCCAAGACCGGGGACAGGAAGCTTTCTTT. It translates to CASSQDRGQEAFF.

This chain joins TRBV20-1 and TRBJ2-2; 11 nucleotides agree with TRBD2. Germline CDR1 and CDR2: DFQATT and SNEGSKA (reference sequence). V was pared by 6 bases and J by 1 base, with 4 bases of the junction left unmatched. The CDR3 spans 15 residues. CDR3 nucleotides: TGCAGTGCGCCGGGACTAGCGGTGAACACCGGGGAGCTGTTTTTT. Its translation is CSAPGLAVNTGELFF.

V gene TRBV30 combines with J gene TRBJ2-5; the D is unclear. Trimming left V 4 bases short and J 3 bases short, with 24 bases between. Germline V gene data show CDR1 as GTSNPN and CDR2 as SVGIG (reference sequence). The CDR3 extends over 17 amino acids. CDR3 residues: CAWIPRSLQSSKETQYF. The CDR3, as DNA: TGTGCCTGGATCCCGCGAAGCCTTCAGTCCTCGAAAGAGACCCAGTACTTC. Together with reference TRBV30 and TRBJ2-5, the CDR3 gives the full variable domain: SQTIHQWPATLVQPVGSPLSLECTVEGTSNPNLYWYRQAAGRGLQLLFYSVGIGQISSEVPQNLSASRPQDRQFILSSKKLLLSDSGFYLCAWIPRSLQSSKETQYFGPGTRLLVL.

The rearrangement joins TRBV20-1 to TRBJ2-7; 7 positions match TRBD1. With V trimmed by 4 bases and J by 3 bases, 12 bases remained unmatched. Germline assignment: CDR1 DFQATT and CDR2 SNEGSKA (reference sequence). The CDR3 length is 15 residues. The CDR3 DNA reads as TGCAGTGCTAATCAATTACGGCAGGGGGTCTACGAGCAGTACTTC. As protein: CSANQLRQGVYEQYF.

Only a few counts were recorded for this clonotype. CDR3 in amino acids: CASSLTPISGGLQETQYF. DNA for the CDR3: TGTGCCAGCAGCTTAACCCCGATTAGCGGGGGACTACAAGAGACCCAGTACTTC. The chain recombines TRBV11-1 with TRBJ2-5; TRBD2 aligns across 9 bases. Germline V gene data show CDR1 as SGHAT and CDR2 as FQDESV (reference sequence). The V and J ends lost 2 bases and 2 bases, in that order; junction bases with no gene match: 12. The CDR3 has 18 amino acids.